Listed below are T cell receptor beta chains from one sample, sequenced in a study of blood T cell repertoires in COVID-19. The protocol was immunoSEQ multiplex PCR, while the TCRdb copy is restricted to in-frame clones and leaves out a portion. The data contain hundreds of thousands of clones, approximately 80% of them singletons. Material for sequencing was PBMCs or T cells enriched from blood (not recorded which). The source of these receptors is a man younger than 45 with acute COVID-19. The CDR3 runs from the conserved cysteine through the conserved F or W.

V gene	J gene	CDR3 length	CDR3 protein
TRBV7-9	TRBJ1-6	14	CASSPPGTESPLHF
TRBV9	TRBJ1-5	14	CASSALDNEQPQHF
TRBV11-2	TRBJ1-2	12	CASSLDRFGYTF
TRBV3-1/TRBV3-2	TRBJ1-5	12	CASSPITTGVAF
TRBV7-9	TRBJ1-1	14	CASSPRLSDTEAFF
TRBV27	TRBJ1-2	14	CASSLSGSNYGYTF
TRBV6-2/TRBV6-3	TRBJ1-4	13	CASTPWGDEKLFF
TRBV11-3	TRBJ1-2	13	CASSLAGGYGYTF
TRBV29-1	TRBJ1-1	12	CSVIRGRTEAFF
TRBV10-3	TRBJ2-5	14	CAISGGGPQETQYF
TRBV5-4	TRBJ1-2	14	CASSLSGVGYGYTF
TRBV9	TRBJ1-2	14	CASSLSRGSLGYTF
TRBV7-9	TRBJ1-4	16	CASSWGTGEINEKLFF
TRBV7-9	TRBJ1-1	14	CASSLGQGAAEAFF
TRBV5-4	TRBJ1-2	13	CASSGTGNYGYTF
TRBV2	TRBJ2-5	14	CASMELQGKETQYF
TRBV6-2/TRBV6-3	TRBJ1-2	14	CASSYSFSNYGYTF
TRBV2	TRBJ1-2	14	CASIRTGGNYGYTF
TRBV7-6	TRBJ2-1	15	CASSAAGGPYNEQFF
TRBV14	TRBJ2-2	18	CASSQVSGIPLSTGELFF
TRBV9	TRBJ1-1	14	CASSRTQGTTEAFF
TRBV9	TRBJ2-1	15	CASSASGGTYNEQFF
TRBV30	TRBJ2-5	15	CAWSAGLGTQETQYF
TRBV27	TRBJ1-6	16	CASNNRAQGYNSPLHF
TRBV10-1	TRBJ1-2	14	CASSDLIGVGGYTF
TRBV3-1/TRBV3-2	TRBJ1-6	15	CASRQSGTGNSPLHF
TRBV7-9	TRBJ1-2	14	CASSLVSRQDGYTF
TRBV3-1/TRBV3-2	TRBJ2-5	19	CASSQDPPGAAGGQETQYF
TRBV9	TRBJ2-3	14	CASSKEGVIDTQYF
TRBV5-1	TRBJ2-4	19	CASSLPGQGEEGSKNIQYF
TRBV4-1	TRBJ2-7	15	CASSPGASGAYEQYF
TRBV6-5	TRBJ1-1	13	CATGRKLNTEAFF
TRBV29-1	TRBJ2-7	14	CSVATGTGIYEQYF
TRBV19	TRBJ2-3	15	CASKRVSTSTDTQYF
TRBV6-4	TRBJ2-3	14	CASSDSGGVDTQYF
TRBV11-2	TRBJ2-3	15	CASSLVGGGADTQYF
TRBV10-3	TRBJ2-5	13	CAISGQSQETQYF
TRBV5-4	TRBJ2-7	15	CASSLRGQGGHEQYF
TRBV6-1	TRBJ1-1	14	CASSEAGGRIEAFF
TRBV10-2	TRBJ1-2	15	CASSGRQGGDYGYTF
TRBV2	TRBJ2-3	14	CASLQRGYTDTQYF
TRBV29-1	TRBJ2-1	16	CSVERGTSGGAQEQFF
TRBV7-3	TRBJ2-7	13	CASSSSGGYEQYF
TRBV9	TRBJ1-1	14	CASSVSPVSTEAFF
TRBV29-1	TRBJ2-7	13	CSVASGGPSEQYF
TRBV10-3	TRBJ2-5	15	CAISDFTGGQETQYF
TRBV6-4	TRBJ2-3	18	CASSVYGVGVGLADTQYF
TRBV9	TRBJ2-3	16	CASSPHSLTSTDTQYF
TRBV28	TRBJ1-2	14	CASSFRGAANGYTF
TRBV28	TRBJ2-5	13	CASSFSDQETQYF
TRBV28	TRBJ1-1	14	CASSSGTDYTEAFF
TRBV28	TRBJ1-1	11	CASSYYTEAFF
TRBV7-3	TRBJ2-3	16	CASSQGGGLSTDTQYF
TRBV9	TRBJ1-3	15	CASSVDGTERNTIYF
TRBV3-1/TRBV3-2	TRBJ2-1	16	CASRRTSGPSYNEQFF
TRBV5-1	TRBJ2-7	16	CASSFQSGGLSYEQYF